The 10 T cell receptor beta chains below come from one sample, sequenced in a study of OX40 agonist ivuxolimab in advanced cancers. Profiling relied on immunoSEQ multiplex PCR, and the TCRdb table lists in-frame clones only, not all of them. The data contain under 25,000 clones, roughly four fifths of them singletons. The sample consisted of CD4+ or CD8+ T cells sorted from blood, taken in a trial of the OX40 agonist ivuxolimab. These receptors were collected from an adult with an advanced solid tumor such as melanoma, head and neck, liver or kidney cancer.

This chain connects TRBV7-9 to TRBJ2-7; 7 nucleotides line up with TRBD2. V lost 1 base to trimming and J lost 2 bases; unmatched junction nucleotides: 2. This CDR3 region has 14 residues. Per germline, CDR1 SEHNR and CDR2 FQNEAQ (reference sequence). The CDR3 region is CASSLVREPYEQYF. The CDR3 coding sequence is TGTGCCAGCAGCTTAGTGCGGGAGCCCTACGAGCAGTACTTC.

The V call is TRBV2, the J call TRBJ1-1; a possible D gene is TRBD1 (5 bases). Germline loops: CDR1 SNHLY, CDR2 FYNNEI. The CDR3 is made up of 15 amino acids. V was clipped by 5 bases and J by 7 bases, with 20 bases between them. The CDR3 sequence: CASSNARGGLNEAFF. Written as DNA, the CDR3 is TGTGCCAGCAGTAACGCTAGGGGCGGTTTAAATGAAGCTTTCTTT.

CDR3 loop: CASSLGAGSNEKLFF. The DNA for the CDR3 is TGTGCCAGCAGCTTAGGAGCCGGCTCCAATGAAAAACTGTTTTTT. This chain connects TRBV5-4 to TRBJ1-4; D call uncertain. CDR3 length: 15 residues. Germline loops: CDR1 SGHNT, CDR2 YYREEE (reference sequence). V lost 2 bases and J lost 5, with 13 bases in between. The whole variable domain, filled in from reference TRBV5-4 and TRBJ1-4, reads ETGVTQSPTHLIKTRGQQVTLRCSSQSGHNTVSWYQQALGQGPQFIFQYYREEENGRGNFPPRFSGLQFPNYSSELNVNALELDDSALYLCASSLGAGSNEKLFFGSGTQLSVL.

The gene calls are TRBV28 and TRBJ1-4; no firm D call. The CDR3 runs 14 residues. In germline, CDR1 is MDHEN, CDR2 SYDVKM. The V gene lost 6 bases and the J gene lost 2 bases, with 10 bases spanning the gap. The CDR3 spells CASSMTVTNEKLFF. CDR3 bases: TGTGCCAGCAGCATGACCGTTACTAATGAAAAACTGTTTTTT.

This chain joins TRBV7-3 and TRBJ2-3; D ambiguous. Trimming took off 4 bases at V and 5 bases at J, with 7 bases between the two ends. This CDR3 is built from 12 residues. The V gene's germline CDR1 is SGHTA and CDR2 FQGTGA. CDR3 protein: CASSSVGDTQYF. The CDR3 DNA follows: TGTGCCAGCAGCTCCGTGGGAGATACGCAGTATTTT.

In its sample, this clone was seen once. J is TRBJ2-5 and V is TRBV19; 9 bases agree with TRBD2. The CDR3 sequence is 13 residues long. Germline V lookup: CDR1 LNHDA, CDR2 SQIVND (reference sequence). Trimming at V came to 9 bases and at J to 4 bases, leaving 6 bases not matched to a gene. DNA of the CDR3: TGTGCCAGGACCGCGGGGGGGCGAGAGACCCAGTACTTC. It is translated as CARTAGGRETQYF.

This chain links TRBV9 with TRBJ2-1; 9 bases align to TRBD1. The CDR3 is made up of 15 amino acids. Germline-derived CDR1 and CDR2 are SGDLS and YYNGEE. J gave up 9 bases and V 0 bases, and 7 bases lay outside the gene matches. CDR3 DNA: TGTGCCAGCAGCGTAGGGAACAGGGGGCTTAGTGAGCAGTTCTTC. This gives the protein CASSVGNRGLSEQFF.

The genes are TRBV7-2 and TRBJ1-2, with 10 nucleotides matching TRBD1. Germline-derived CDR1 and CDR2 are SGHTA and FQGNSA. The CDR3 has 16 amino acids. V trimming: 1 base; J trimming: 7 bases; junction bases outside the gene matches: 9. The CDR3 protein is CASSLETGGTLSGYTF. The CDR3 bases are TGTGCCAGCAGCTTAGAGACAGGGGGCACGCTCTCTGGCTACACCTTC.

This clone has only one observation. The chain carries TRBV28 and TRBJ1-1, with a tentative D call TRBD1 (6 bases). The CDR3 sequence is 14 residues long. Germline CDR1 and CDR2: MDHEN and SYDVKM. Trimming took 11 bases from V and 4 from J, leaving 20 bases between them. The CDR3 is CASQAGRGGTEAFF. The CDR3 DNA reads as TGTGCCTCCCAGGCGGGGCGAGGGGGCACTGAAGCTTTCTTT.

The chain links TRBV9 to TRBJ2-1; D unclear. The V gene's germline CDR1 is SGDLS and CDR2 YYNGEE. CDR3 size: 15 residues. Deletions cut 0 bases from V and 0 bases from J, with 7 bases between. CDR3 sequence reads: CASSVEDYSYNEQFF. The DNA for the CDR3 is TGTGCCAGCAGCGTAGAGGATTACTCCTACAATGAGCAGTTCTTC.